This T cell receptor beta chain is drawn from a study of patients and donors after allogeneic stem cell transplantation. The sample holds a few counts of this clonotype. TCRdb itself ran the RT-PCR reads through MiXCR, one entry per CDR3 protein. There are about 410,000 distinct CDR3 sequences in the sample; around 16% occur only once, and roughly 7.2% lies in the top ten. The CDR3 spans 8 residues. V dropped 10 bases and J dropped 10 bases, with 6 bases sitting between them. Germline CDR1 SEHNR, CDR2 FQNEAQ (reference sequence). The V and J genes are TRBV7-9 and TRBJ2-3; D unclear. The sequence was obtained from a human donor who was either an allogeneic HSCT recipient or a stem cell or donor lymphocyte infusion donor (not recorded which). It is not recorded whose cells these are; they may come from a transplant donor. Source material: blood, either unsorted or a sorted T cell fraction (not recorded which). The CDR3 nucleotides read TGTGCCACCAAACCGCAGTATTTT. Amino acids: CATKPQYF. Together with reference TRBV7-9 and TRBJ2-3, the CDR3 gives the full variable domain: DTGVSQNPRHKITKRGQNVTFRCDPISEHNRLYWYRQTLGQGPEFLTYFQNEAQLEKSRLLSDRFSAERPKGSFSTLEIQRTEQGDSAMYLCATKPQYFGPGTRLTVL.